The 31 T cell receptor beta chains presented below share a single source sample, sequenced in a study of cytomegalovirus exposure and HLA in healthy donors. The study ran its PCR with 60 Vbeta and 13 Jbeta primers. Some clones are missing from TCRdb's copy, which holds only in-frame ones; the method was immunoSEQ multiplex PCR. The table includes approximately 190,000 clones, approximately 78% detected once. The sample was PBMCs. These receptors were collected from a woman aged 50 to 60 in good health and CMV-seropositive.

The chain uses TRBV7-2 and TRBJ2-1; D is undetermined. CDR1 is SGHTA, CDR2 FQGNSA, per germline. Trimming took off 5 bases at V and 3 bases at J, with 8 bases between the two ends. The CDR3 length is 13 residues. The chain's CDR3 is CASSQTSYNEQFF. The CDR3 DNA reads TGTGCCAGCAGCCAGACAAGCTACAATGAGCAGTTCTTC.

The rearrangement joins TRBV5-8 to TRBJ2-2; 11 nucleotides align to TRBD2. V gave up 3 bases and J gave up 7 bases; unmatched junction bases: 11. Per germline, CDR1 SGHTS and CDR2 YDEGEE. The CDR3 sequence is 17 residues long. The CDR3 sequence: CASSSQPLAGGGGELFF. The CDR3 region has the DNA TGTGCCAGCAGCTCGCAGCCCCTAGCGGGAGGCGGCGGGGAGCTGTTTTTT.

This clone was picked up a small number of times. The chain joins TRBV9 to TRBJ2-7, with 7 bases fitting TRBD2. The CDR3 has 16 residues. The J segment lost 3 bases and the V segment lost 6 bases, leaving 15 bases of the junction unmatched. Per germline, CDR1 SGDLS and CDR2 YYNGEE. The CDR3 DNA is TGTGCCAGCACGGTAGGGGAGGGGAACGGAAACTACGAGCAGTACTTC. Residues: CASTVGEGNGNYEQYF.

The chain combines TRBV2 with TRBJ2-3, with D perhaps matching TRBD2 (7 bases). In germline, CDR1 is SNHLY, CDR2 FYNNEI. The CDR3 is 15 amino acids. Trimming removed 7 bases at V and 5 bases at J, with 19 bases between. In nucleotides, the CDR3 is TGTGCCAGCATTTGGGGGCGATTAGCGGGAGATACGCAGTATTTT. Protein: CASIWGRLAGDTQYF.

The table lists this clone with a few counts. J is TRBJ2-1 and V is TRBV4-2; 11 nucleotides line up with TRBD2. Looked up from germline, CDR1 is LGHNA and CDR2 is YNFKEQ. J gave up 14 bases and V 0 bases, and 6 bases lay outside the gene matches. The CDR3 has 14 residues. The DNA of the CDR3 is TGTGCCAGCAGCCAAGACCTAGCGGGAGGTATAAAGTTCTTC. This codes for CASSQDLAGGIKFF.

The CDR3 DNA is TGTGCCAGCAGTGAATGGGGGGTAGGAGCAGATACGCAGTATTTT. It is translated as CASSEWGVGADTQYF. The chain recombines TRBV6-1 with TRBJ2-3; perhaps TRBD2 as D (6 bases). The CDR3 has 15 residues. The ends were cut back, 2 bases at V and 4 bases at J, with 13 bases in the middle. From germline, CDR1 is MNHNS and CDR2 SASEGT.

V usage is TRBV19 and J usage is TRBJ1-1, with TRBD1 matching 9 bases. CDR1 LNHDA and CDR2 SQIVND come from the germline V gene (reference sequence). The CDR3 is made up of 13 amino acids. V shed 9 bases and J 4 bases; nucleotides not matched to a gene: 6. For the CDR3, the DNA is TGTGCCAGCGCCGCGACAGGGGGCACTGAAGCTTTCTTT. Protein: CASAATGGTEAFF.

The J gene is TRBJ1-2, the V gene TRBV18; no definite D call. CDR3 size: 14 residues. Trimming removed 3 bases from V and 4 bases from J, with 12 bases in between. Germline CDR1 reads KGHSH; CDR2 reads LQKENI. The CDR3 loop reads CASSPLEGPYGYTF. The CDR3 bases are TGTGCCAGCTCACCGCTCGAGGGTCCCTATGGCTACACCTTC. Together with reference TRBV18 and TRBJ1-2, the CDR3 gives the full variable domain: NAGVMQNPRHLVRRRGQEARLRCSPMKGHSHVYWYRQLPEEGLKFMVYLQKENIIDESGMPKERFSAEFPKEGPSILRIQQVVRGDSAAYFCASSPLEGPYGYTFGSGTRLTVV.

The rearrangement uses TRBV7-9 and TRBJ1-5; 10 bases align to TRBD1. V shed 4 bases and J 7 bases; nucleotides not matched to a gene: 4. The germline gives CDR1 SEHNR, CDR2 FQNEAQ (reference sequence). The CDR3 has 14 amino acids. CDR3 DNA: TGTGCCAGCAGCTCCGGGACAGGGGTCCAGCCCCAGCATTTT. Protein: CASSSGTGVQPQHF.

The chain is built from TRBV6-5 and TRBJ1-1; 8 bases are shared with TRBD1. With 2 bases clipped from V and 1 base from J, the junction kept 6 bases outside the gene matches. CDR3 size: 16 residues. Germline V lookup: CDR1 MNHEY, CDR2 SVGAGI. This CDR3 reads CASSYTSGGRNTEAFF. CDR3 bases: TGTGCCAGCAGTTACACCTCAGGGGGCAGGAACACTGAAGCTTTCTTT.

This clone was found a few times. The chain employs TRBV6-5 and TRBJ1-1; a possible D gene is TRBD1 (5 bases). V was trimmed by 2 bases and J by 0 bases, leaving 7 bases between them. CDR1 MNHEY and CDR2 SVGAGI come from the germline V gene. The CDR3 runs 14 residues. The chain's CDR3 is CASSYGTVNTEAFF. The CDR3 region has the DNA TGTGCCAGCAGTTACGGGACTGTGAACACTGAAGCTTTCTTT.

This chain uses TRBV7-3 with TRBJ2-1; a possible D gene is TRBD2 (6 bases). The CDR3 covers 14 residues. The V end lost 2 bases, the J end lost 6 bases, and 11 bases lay between the germline ends. CDR1 SGHTA and CDR2 FQGTGA come from the germline V gene. CDR3 DNA: TGTGCCAGCAGCTTAGGGGGGACCCTCAATGAGCAGTTCTTC. This translates into CASSLGGTLNEQFF.

This sequence joins TRBV5-6 and TRBJ1-4; TRBD1 matches 7 bases. CDR3 length: 16 residues. The V gene end was trimmed by 4 bases and the J gene end by 2 bases; junction bases not matched to a gene: 8. Germline loops: CDR1 SGHDT, CDR2 YYEEEE. The CDR3 protein is CASSGGGAGTNEKLFF. In DNA form, the CDR3 reads TGTGCCAGCAGCGGAGGGGGCGCGGGGACTAATGAAAAACTGTTTTTT.

The V call is TRBV20-1, the J call TRBJ1-4, with D unclear. Trimming removed 5 bases from V and 8 bases from J, with 9 bases in between. Looked up from germline, CDR1 is DFQATT and CDR2 is SNEGSKA (reference sequence). This CDR3 region has 11 residues. The CDR3 coding sequence is TGCAGTGCTCGACACGGCGAAAAACTGTTTTTT. Its protein product is CSARHGEKLFF.

The chain couples TRBV30 to TRBJ2-3; weak D call: TRBD1 (5 bases). CDR1 is GTSNPN and CDR2 is SVGIG in the germline V gene (reference sequence). The V gene lost 1 base and the J gene lost 7 bases, with 6 bases spanning the gap. CDR3 length: 11 amino acids. CDR3 region: CAWSEGNTQYF. The CDR3 nucleotides read TGTGCCTGGAGTGAGGGGAATACGCAGTATTTT.

The chain recombines TRBV11-2 with TRBJ2-3, with D perhaps TRBD2 (6 bases). Germline CDR1 and CDR2: SGHAT and FQNNGV. This CDR3 has 14 amino acids. The ends were cut back, 3 bases at V and 3 bases at J, with 10 bases in the middle. In DNA, the CDR3 is TGTGCCAGCAGCTTTTTCGGGAGAACAGATACGCAGTATTTT. Amino acid sequence: CASSFFGRTDTQYF.

The chain couples TRBV5-1 to TRBJ2-1; the match to TRBD2 covers 11 bases. Germline trimming cut 5 bases from V and 12 bases from J; bases unmatched to any gene: 16. CDR3 length: 16 residues. Germline CDR1 SGHRS, CDR2 YFSETQ. The CDR3 sequence: CASRLILAGGPTGQFF. CDR3 sequence (DNA): TGCGCCAGCAGACTCATCCTAGCGGGAGGACCAACCGGGCAGTTCTTC.

V is TRBV7-6 and J is TRBJ1-2; the match to TRBD1 covers 7 bases. Trimming cost V 5 bases and J 7 bases; bases outside gene matches: 7. CDR1 and CDR2 (germline): SGHVS, FNYEAQ. The CDR3 sequence is 13 residues long. CDR3 loop: CASSRSDRAGYTF. CDR3 coding DNA: TGTGCCAGCAGCAGATCAGACAGGGCTGGCTACACCTTC.

Written as DNA, the CDR3 is TGTGCCAGCAGAAAATTGCCGGACAGGCCTAATTCACCCCTCCACTTT. Protein: CASRKLPDRPNSPLHF. This chain links TRBV11-2 with TRBJ1-6, with 7 bases aligning to TRBD1. Germline values: CDR1 SGHAT, CDR2 FQNNGV. The trim removed 6 bases at V and 6 bases at J, leaving 11 bases unmatched. The CDR3 loop spans 16 amino acids.

The CDR3 DNA reads as TGTGCCAGCAGCCACAGGGAAGGGGAAGAGACCCAGTACTTC. This gives the protein CASSHREGEETQYF. The chain links TRBV2 to TRBJ2-5; weak D call: TRBD1 (6 bases). The germline V and J ends were trimmed by 6 bases and 3 bases, with 14 bases remaining between them. The CDR3 loop spans 14 amino acids. Looked up from germline, CDR1 is SNHLY and CDR2 is FYNNEI.

The chain has TRBV6-1 and TRBJ2-7, with 9 bases identical to TRBD1. Germline CDR1 MNHNS, CDR2 SASEGT. This CDR3 comprises 15 residues. The J segment lost 3 bases and the V segment lost 4 bases, leaving 7 bases of the junction unmatched. This CDR3 reads CASSGTGTGYYEQYF. The CDR3 nucleotides read TGTGCCAGCAGTGGCACCGGGACAGGGTACTACGAGCAGTACTTC.

As regards this clone: The junction and the germline gene differ at one end; a read error may be behind it. The chain joins TRBV27 to TRBJ2-6, with 7 bases identical to TRBD1. CDR3 size: 17 residues. CDR1 and CDR2 from the germline V gene are MNHEY and SMNVEV (reference sequence). As DNA, the CDR3 is TGTGCCAGCAGTCATCGGACAGGCGCCTCTGGGGCCAACGGCCTGACTTTC. Its protein is CASSHRTGASGANGLTF.

The chain carries TRBV2 and TRBJ1-3; no clear D. The V gene's germline CDR1 is SNHLY and CDR2 FYNNEI. Between the trimmed V and J ends, which lost 7 bases and 1 base, there was a span of 11 bases. The CDR3 contains 14 residues. The CDR3 here is CASNPSTSGNTIYF. In nucleotides, the CDR3 is TGTGCCAGCAACCCCAGTACATCTGGAAACACCATATATTTT. The full variable domain, completed using reference TRBV2 and TRBJ1-3, is EPEVTQTPSHQVTQMGQEVILRCVPISNHLYFYWYRQILGQKVEFLVSFYNNEISEKSEIFDDQFSVERPDGSNFTLKIRSTKLEDSAMYFCASNPSTSGNTIYFGEGSWLTVV.

With regard to this clone: One junction end does not reproduce the germline sequence, and a read error may be involved. The V and J genes are TRBV7-9 and TRBJ1-1; TRBD1 aligns across 8 bases. The CDR3 length is 17 residues. Looked up from germline, CDR1 is SEHNR and CDR2 is FQNEAQ (reference sequence). CDR3 nucleotides: TGTTCCAGCAGCTTAGCCGAGTTCGGACAGGGAGGCACTGAAGCTTTCTTT. Residues: CSSSLAEFGQGGTEAFF. Based on the CDR3 plus reference TRBV7-9 and TRBJ1-1, the full variable domain is DTGVSQNPRHKITKRGQNVTFRCDPISEHNRLYWYRQTLGQGPEFLTYFQNEAQLEKSRLLSDRFSAERPKGSFSTLEIQRTEQGDSAMYLCSSSLAEFGQGGTEAFFGQGTRLTVV.

The chain has TRBV7-9 and TRBJ2-1; possible D gene TRBD2, 5 bases. Between the trimmed V and J ends, which lost 3 bases and 3 bases, there was a span of 12 bases. The V gene's germline CDR1 is SEHNR and CDR2 FQNEAQ (reference sequence). The CDR3 has 15 residues. The CDR3 DNA reads as TGTGCCAGCAGCTTTTTTCACCGGGACTACAATGAGCAGTTCTTC. Residues: CASSFFHRDYNEQFF. The entire variable domain, with the rest obtained from reference TRBV7-9 and TRBJ2-1, is as follows: DTGVSQNPRHKITKRGQNVTFRCDPISEHNRLYWYRQTLGQGPEFLTYFQNEAQLEKSRLLSDRFSAERPKGSFSTLEIQRTEQGDSAMYLCASSFFHRDYNEQFFGPGTRLTVL.

This clone has just a few counts. The rearrangement joins TRBV20-1 to TRBJ2-1; 8 bases are shared with TRBD2. Germline CDR1 DFQATT, CDR2 SNEGSKA (reference sequence). This CDR3 region has 11 residues. The DNA for the CDR3 is TGCAGCCCACGGGGGGGAAATGAGCAGTTCTTC. This codes for CSPRGGNEQFF.

This clone has a handful of counts. This sequence joins TRBV10-3 and TRBJ2-4; 10 bases agree with TRBD1. V lost 6 bases to trimming and J lost 8 bases; unmatched junction nucleotides: 13. From germline, CDR1 is ENHRY and CDR2 SYGVKD. The CDR3 sequence is 16 residues long. CDR3: CAISDRGLGFSDIQYF. CDR3 nucleotides: TGTGCCATCAGCGACAGGGGGCTGGGGTTTTCGGACATTCAGTACTTC.

A few counts support this clone. The chain links TRBV14 to TRBJ2-5; D is undetermined. This CDR3 is 14 amino acids long. V lost 3 bases, J lost 5 bases, and 13 bases lay in between. The V gene's germline CDR1 is SGHDN and CDR2 FVKESK. The CDR3 protein is CASSHFRLGETQYF. The CDR3 nucleotides read TGTGCCAGCAGCCATTTTCGCCTCGGGGAGACCCAGTACTTC.

This clone has just one count. The chain combines TRBV5-1 with TRBJ2-1; 10 nucleotides match TRBD2. The V segment lost 5 bases and the J segment 5 bases; nucleotides outside the gene matches: 4. Germline V gene sequence: CDR1 SGHRS, CDR2 YFSETQ. CDR3 length equals 14 residues. DNA for the CDR3: TGCGCCAGCAGGGCTAGCGGGAGTAACAATGAGCAGTTCTTC. Translating it yields CASRASGSNNEQFF.

The chain couples TRBV11-2 to TRBJ2-1, with TRBD2 matching 8 bases. This CDR3 spans 15 amino acids. The V gene end was trimmed by 2 bases and the J gene end by 2 bases; junction bases not matched to a gene: 2. Germline CDR1 and CDR2: SGHAT and FQNNGV. The CDR3 bases are TGTGCCAGCAGCTTATTGGGACTAGCCTACAATGAGCAGTTCTTC. This translates into CASSLLGLAYNEQFF.

The rearrangement links TRBV28 to TRBJ1-4, with 10 positions matching TRBD1. V lost 6 bases, J lost 4 bases, and 8 bases stayed unmatched. This CDR3 has 16 amino acids. Per the germline V gene, CDR1 is MDHEN and CDR2 is SYDVKM. CDR3 in DNA: TGTGCCAGCAGCTTTAGACAGGGGGCGCATAATGAAAAACTGTTTTTT. This gives the protein CASSFRQGAHNEKLFF.